Presented here are 12 T cell receptor beta chains from one specimen sequenced in a study of OX40 agonist ivuxolimab in advanced cancers. Clones were sequenced by immunoSEQ multiplex PCR, and TCRdb holds only the in-frame ones, with some missing. This table has 75,000 to 80,000 clones, approximately 82% appearing once. The sample was CD4+ or CD8+ T cells sorted from blood, taken in a trial of the OX40 agonist ivuxolimab. The receptors were gathered from an adult with an advanced solid tumor such as melanoma, head and neck, liver or kidney cancer.

The rearrangement links TRBV5-1 to TRBJ1-3; D is uncertain. The CDR3 runs to 14 residues. The V end was cut by 0 bases, the J end by 4 bases, with 8 bases between. Germline V CDR1 and CDR2: SGHRS, YFSETQ. The CDR3: CASSLAGLGNTIYF. The CDR3 region has the DNA TGCGCCAGCAGCTTGGCGGGTCTCGGAAACACCATATATTTT.

The chain has TRBV7-3 and TRBJ2-3; TRBD2 matches 9 bases. The CDR3 loop spans 15 amino acids. J gave up 2 bases and V 2 bases, and 2 bases lay outside the gene matches. Germline CDR1 is SGHTA and CDR2 is FQGTGA. The CDR3 spells CASSLGLANTDTQYF. The CDR3 DNA is TGTGCCAGCAGCTTAGGACTAGCGAACACAGATACGCAGTATTTT.

The chain links TRBV5-8 to TRBJ1-3, with D possibly being TRBD1 (5 bases). The germline V gene encodes CDR1 SGHTS and CDR2 YDEGEE. Trimming cost V 1 base and J 4 bases, with 12 bases left between them. The CDR3 length is 15 residues. DNA of the CDR3: TGTGCCAGCAGCTTGCGAAGGGGCCGCGGAAACACCATATATTTT. Translating gives CASSLRRGRGNTIYF. Filled out from reference TRBV5-8 and TRBJ1-3, the complete variable domain reads EAGVTQSPTHLIKTRGQQATLRCSPISGHTSVYWYQQALGLGLQFLLWYDEGEERNRGNFPPRFSGRQFPNYSSELNVNALELEDSALYLCASSLRRGRGNTIYFGEGSWLTVV.

The V gene is TRBV19, the J gene TRBJ1-5; no firm D call. Germline V lookup: CDR1 LNHDA, CDR2 SQIVND (reference sequence). The CDR3 totals 16 residues. V was clipped by 0 bases and J by 3 bases, with 12 bases between them. This CDR3 reads CASSIDLSASNQPQHF. DNA of the CDR3: TGTGCCAGTAGTATAGATCTGTCGGCCTCCAATCAGCCCCAGCATTTT.

The CDR3 reads CSVVAGQGVLEAFF. The CDR3 DNA sequence: TGCAGCGTTGTAGCAGGGCAGGGAGTCCTTGAAGCTTTCTTT. The chain uses TRBV29-1 and TRBJ1-1, with D possibly being TRBD1 (5 bases). The CDR3 has 14 residues. CDR1 is SQVTM, CDR2 ANQGSEA, per germline. Trimming took off 4 bases at V and 7 bases at J, with 19 bases between the two ends.

The rearrangement uses TRBV6-1 and TRBJ1-6, with 8 bases that match TRBD1. V trimming: 4 bases; J trimming: 7 bases; junction bases outside the gene matches: 6. This CDR3 contains 15 residues. Germline V gene sequence: CDR1 MNHNS, CDR2 SASEGT. The CDR3 here is CASSARTGSNSPLHF. The CDR3 DNA is TGTGCCAGCAGTGCCCGGACAGGGTCAAATTCACCCCTCCACTTT.

The rearrangement links TRBV19 to TRBJ1-5, with a weak D call TRBD1 (6 bases). Germline lookup yields CDR1 LNHDA and CDR2 SQIVND (reference sequence). With 3 bases removed from V and 6 bases from J, the gap between germline ends came to 18 bases. CDR3 length: 16 residues. In DNA, the CDR3 is TGTGCCAGTAGTATCGCCACCAGGGGCGCGTCTCAGCCCCAGCATTTT. Its protein product is CASSIATRGASQPQHF.

This rearrangement joins TRBV19 to TRBJ2-2, with 8 bases identical to TRBD1. Germline lookup yields CDR1 LNHDA and CDR2 SQIVND (reference sequence). V gave up 7 bases and J gave up 3 bases; unmatched junction bases: 10. This CDR3 has 16 residues. This chain's CDR3 is CASTDIRGQYTGELFF. Here the CDR3 DNA reads TGTGCCAGTACCGACATCAGGGGGCAGTACACCGGGGAGCTGTTTTTT. Together with reference TRBV19 and TRBJ2-2, the CDR3 gives the full variable domain: DGGITQSPKYLFRKEGQNVTLSCEQNLNHDAMYWYRQDPGQGLRLIYYSQIVNDFQKGDIAEGYSVSREKKESFPLTVTSAQKNPTAFYLCASTDIRGQYTGELFFGEGSRLTVL.

This chain connects TRBV30 to TRBJ1-2; TRBD1 matches at 12 bases. V shed 2 bases and J 7 bases; nucleotides not matched to a gene: 5. The CDR3 has 14 amino acids. Germline values: CDR1 GTSNPN, CDR2 SVGIG (reference sequence). In nucleotides, the CDR3 is TGTGCCTGGAGTAGGGACAGGGGGCGCGTTGGCTACACCTTC. Its protein product is CAWSRDRGRVGYTF. Full variable domain (outside the CDR3, taken from reference TRBV30 and TRBJ1-2): SQTIHQWPATLVQPVGSPLSLECTVEGTSNPNLYWYRQAAGRGLQLLFYSVGIGQISSEVPQNLSASRPQDRQFILSSKKLLLSDSGFYLCAWSRDRGRVGYTFGSGTRLTVV.

This clone came up a few times. This chain links TRBV5-8 with TRBJ2-5, with D possibly being TRBD1 (5 bases). Germline V lookup: CDR1 SGHTS, CDR2 YDEGEE. The CDR3 has 12 residues. V was clipped by 0 bases and J by 6 bases, with 6 bases between them. CDR3 protein: CASSLEGKTQYF. DNA of the CDR3: TGTGCCAGCAGCTTGGAGGGGAAGACCCAGTACTTC.

J is TRBJ1-2 and V is TRBV2, with TRBD1 matching 9 bases. The germline V gene has CDR1 SNHLY and CDR2 FYNNEI. Trimming took 6 bases from V and 4 from J; bases not matched to a gene: 3. The CDR3 is 13 amino acids. CDR3 coding DNA: TGTGCCAGCAGAGGACAGGGGTCCTATGGCTACACCTTC. It encodes CASRGQGSYGYTF.

This chain uses TRBV14 with TRBJ2-3; 8 bases match TRBD2. From germline, CDR1 is SGHDN and CDR2 FVKESK. J was trimmed by 0 bases and V by 3 bases; bases with no gene match: 5. This CDR3 region has 16 residues. The CDR3 sequence is CASSQTGGASTDTQYF. CDR3 nucleotides: TGTGCCAGCAGCCAGACCGGGGGGGCCAGCACAGATACGCAGTATTTT.